This T cell receptor beta chain appears in the sequencing data of a study of T cell changes during pregnancy in multiple sclerosis. Trimming removed 6 bases at V and 4 bases at J, with 13 bases between. Germline V gives CDR1 LNHDA, CDR2 SQIVND (reference sequence). The CDR3 covers 14 residues. Sequencing was performed with immunoSEQ multiplex PCR; in TCRdb, only in-frame clones are kept and a portion is missing. The sample records 60,000 to 80,000 clones, around 85% being singletons. This clone appeared once. The sequence was collected from a female donor with multiple sclerosis, enrolled in a pregnancy study. This chain links TRBV19 with TRBJ1-5, with unresolved D. The sample was peripheral blood, taken before pregnancy. The CDR3 is CASSLWQDNQPQHF. The CDR3 bases are TGTGCCAGTAGCCTATGGCAGGATAATCAGCCCCAGCATTTT.